The 10 T cell receptor beta chains listed next were all sequenced from one sample in a study of CD4 T cells in relation to SARS-CoV-2 and coronaviruses. CD4+ T cells from unexposed donors were obtained before the COVID-19 pandemic (2011-2018). CD4+ T cells were isolated from the cells after about 11 days of culture. The antigens of these receptors remain unknown. Assay used: immunoSEQ multiplex PCR; TCRdb lists only in-frame clones, some missing. Of approximately 17,000 clones detected, approximately 80% appear once; the ten largest clones hold approximately 11%. The sample taken for sequencing was CD4+ T cells from PBMCs, cultured in vitro. The source of these receptors is a human donor in good health.

V gene TRBV7-3 combines with J gene TRBJ2-1; the match to TRBD2 covers 14 bases. The ends lost 4 bases at V and 9 bases at J; junction bases unmatched: 8. In germline, CDR1 is SGHTA, CDR2 FQGTGA. This CDR3 region has 16 residues. The CDR3 loop reads CASSSTTSGRAIEQFF. The CDR3 nucleotides are TGTGCCAGCAGCTCCACGACTAGCGGGAGGGCCATTGAGCAGTTCTTC. The full variable domain, its missing parts supplied by reference TRBV7-3 and TRBJ2-1, is GAGVSQTPSNKVTEKGKYVELRCDPISGHTALYWYRQSLGQGPEFLIYFQGTGAADDSGLPNDRFFAVRPEGSVSTLKIQRTERGDSAVYLCASSSTTSGRAIEQFFGPGTRLTVL.

The V call is TRBV19, the J call TRBJ2-2; 7 nucleotides agree with TRBD2. V dropped 4 bases and J dropped 5; count of bases not matched to a gene: 1. The CDR3 is made up of 13 amino acids. The germline V gene encodes CDR1 LNHDA and CDR2 SQIVND (reference sequence). In nucleotides, the CDR3 is TGTGCCAGTAGTAGGGGGGGGACCGGGGAGCTGTTTTTT. As protein: CASSRGGTGELFF.

The sample holds one count of this clone. This chain connects TRBV4-3 to TRBJ1-2; D possibly corresponds to TRBD1 (6 bases). The V gene's germline CDR1 is LGHNA and CDR2 YSLEER. CDR3 length: 14 amino acids. The V end was cut by 0 bases, the J end by 8 bases, with 13 bases between. The CDR3 is CASSQDWGARGYTF. The CDR3 region has the DNA TGCGCCAGCAGCCAAGATTGGGGGGCAAGAGGCTACACCTTC.

V and J are TRBV23-1 and TRBJ2-3, with TRBD1 as a possible D gene (5 bases). TRBV23-1 falls under the ORF class, with uncertain function. The CDR3 covers 14 residues. V lost 2 bases and J 1 base, leaving 7 bases between the germline ends. The CDR3 sequence is CASSQQGGTDTQYF. CDR3 in DNA: TGCGCCAGCAGTCAACAAGGGGGCACAGATACGCAGTATTTT.

V usage is TRBV10-3 and J usage is TRBJ1-2, with unresolved D. The V gene lost 3 bases and the J gene lost 2 bases, with 7 bases spanning the gap. Germline-derived CDR1 and CDR2 are ENHRY and SYGVKD. This CDR3 spans 13 amino acids. This CDR3 reads CAISEPGNYGYTF. The CDR3 bases are TGTGCCATCAGTGAACCGGGAAACTATGGCTACACCTTC.

The chain has TRBV4-1 and TRBJ2-1, with 13 bases fitting TRBD2. V lost 1 base and J lost 1; bases outside the gene matches: 7. The CDR3 extends over 19 amino acids. Per germline, CDR1 MGHRA and CDR2 YSYEKL. The CDR3 coding sequence is TGCGCCAGCAGCCAAGTTAGGACTAGCGGGAGTAGTTCCTACAATGAGCAGTTCTTC. Translated, it gives CASSQVRTSGSSSYNEQFF.

The V call is TRBV4-1, the J call TRBJ1-5, with a weak D call TRBD1 (5 bases). CDR3 length: 16 residues. CDR1 MGHRA and CDR2 YSYEKL come from the germline V gene. V lost 2 bases to trimming and J lost 0 bases, with 11 bases between them. The CDR3 reads CASSQWGGYSNQPQHF. For the CDR3, the DNA is TGCGCCAGCAGCCAATGGGGGGGTTATAGCAATCAGCCCCAGCATTTT.

The chain links TRBV5-1 to TRBJ2-1; D gene uncertain. This CDR3 has 15 residues. The germline V gene has CDR1 SGHRS and CDR2 YFSETQ. Deletions cut 5 bases from V and 2 bases from J, with 14 bases between. The CDR3 DNA reads TGCGCCAGCAGTCCCAAGGGCGTACCCTACAATGAGCAGTTCTTC. It codes for CASSPKGVPYNEQFF.

V is TRBV4-1 and J is TRBJ1-2; D remains ambiguous. Trimming stripped 1 base from V and 8 bases from J, with 8 bases between. The CDR3 runs 12 residues. Looked up from germline, CDR1 is MGHRA and CDR2 is YSYEKL. The CDR3 protein is CASSQVIRGYTF. CDR3 in DNA: TGCGCCAGCAGCCAAGTGATCCGGGGCTACACCTTC.

The J gene is TRBJ1-5, the V gene TRBV29-1, with D possibly being TRBD1 (6 bases). Germline V gene lookup returns CDR1 SQVTM and CDR2 ANQGSEA. The CDR3 runs to 12 residues. V lost 7 bases to trimming and J lost 7 bases, with 14 bases between them. CDR3 DNA: TGCAGCGCCCGACAGGCGGACCAGCCCCAGCATTTT. Translating gives CSARQADQPQHF. Drawing the rest from reference TRBV29-1 and TRBJ1-5, the complete variable domain is SAVISQKPSRDICQRGTSLTIQCQVDSQVTMMFWYRQQPGQSLTLIATANQGSEATYESGFVIDKFPISRPNLTFSTLTVSNMSPEDSSIYLCSARQADQPQHFGDGTRLSIL.